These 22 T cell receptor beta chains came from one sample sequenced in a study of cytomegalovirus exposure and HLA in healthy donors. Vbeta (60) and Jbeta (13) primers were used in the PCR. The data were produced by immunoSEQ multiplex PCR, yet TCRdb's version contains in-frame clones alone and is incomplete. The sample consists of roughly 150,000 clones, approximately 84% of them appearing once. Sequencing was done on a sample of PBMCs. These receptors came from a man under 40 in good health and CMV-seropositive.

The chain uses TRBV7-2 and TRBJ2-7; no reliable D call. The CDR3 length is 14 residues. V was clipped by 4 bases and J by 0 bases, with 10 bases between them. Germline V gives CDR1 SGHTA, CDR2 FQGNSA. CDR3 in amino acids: CASSSITSSYEQYF. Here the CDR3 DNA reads TGTGCCAGCAGCTCAATAACGAGCTCCTACGAGCAGTACTTC.

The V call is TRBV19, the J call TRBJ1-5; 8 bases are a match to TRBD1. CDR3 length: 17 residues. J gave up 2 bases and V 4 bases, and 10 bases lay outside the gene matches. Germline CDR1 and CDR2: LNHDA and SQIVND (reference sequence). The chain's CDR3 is CASSSGQGTGGNQPQHF. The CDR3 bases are TGTGCCAGTAGTAGCGGACAGGGTACCGGTGGCAATCAGCCCCAGCATTTT. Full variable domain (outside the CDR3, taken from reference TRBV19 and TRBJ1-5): DGGITQSPKYLFRKEGQNVTLSCEQNLNHDAMYWYRQDPGQGLRLIYYSQIVNDFQKGDIAEGYSVSREKKESFPLTVTSAQKNPTAFYLCASSSGQGTGGNQPQHFGDGTRLSIL.

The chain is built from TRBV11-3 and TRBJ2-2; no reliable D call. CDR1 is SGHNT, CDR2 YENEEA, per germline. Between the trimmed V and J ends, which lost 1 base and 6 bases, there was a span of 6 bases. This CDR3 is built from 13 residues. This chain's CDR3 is CASSLAGSGELFF. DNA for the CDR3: TGTGCCAGCAGCTTAGCCGGGTCCGGGGAGCTGTTTTTT.

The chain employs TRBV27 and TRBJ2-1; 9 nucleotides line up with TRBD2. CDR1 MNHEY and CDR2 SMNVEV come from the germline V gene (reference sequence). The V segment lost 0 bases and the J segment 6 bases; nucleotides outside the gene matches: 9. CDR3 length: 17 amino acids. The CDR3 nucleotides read TGTGCCAGCAGTTTATCTCCTGCGCGGGAGGGCCTCAATGAGCAGTTCTTC. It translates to CASSLSPAREGLNEQFF.

The CDR3 loop is CASSRQGYEQYF. CDR3 nucleotide sequence: TGTGCCAGCAGTCGCCAGGGCTACGAGCAGTACTTC. The chain recombines TRBV11-2 with TRBJ2-7; TRBD1 is a possible D gene (5 bases). V was shortened by 6 bases and J by 3 bases, with 9 bases between the two germline ends. The CDR3 has 12 amino acids. CDR1 and CDR2 (germline): SGHAT, FQNNGV.

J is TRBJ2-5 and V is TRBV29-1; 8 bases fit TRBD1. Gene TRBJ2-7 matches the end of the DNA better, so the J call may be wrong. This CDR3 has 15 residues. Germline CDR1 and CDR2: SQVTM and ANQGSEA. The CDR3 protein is CSVEDRGRGRLEQYF. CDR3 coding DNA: TGCAGCGTTGAAGATCGTGGCAGGGGGCGCCTCGAGCAGTACTTC.

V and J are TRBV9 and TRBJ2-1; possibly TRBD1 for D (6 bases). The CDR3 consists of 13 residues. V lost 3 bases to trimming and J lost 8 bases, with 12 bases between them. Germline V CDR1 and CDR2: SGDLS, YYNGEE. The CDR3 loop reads CASSAGVWDEQFF. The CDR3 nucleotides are TGTGCCAGCAGCGCAGGGGTTTGGGATGAGCAGTTCTTC.

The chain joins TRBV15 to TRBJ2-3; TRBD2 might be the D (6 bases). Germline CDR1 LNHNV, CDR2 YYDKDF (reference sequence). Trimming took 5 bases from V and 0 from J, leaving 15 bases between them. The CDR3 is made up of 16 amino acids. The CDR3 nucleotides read TGTGCCACCAGCTTTGAGATAGCGGTGAGCACAGATACGCAGTATTTT. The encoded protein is CATSFEIAVSTDTQYF.

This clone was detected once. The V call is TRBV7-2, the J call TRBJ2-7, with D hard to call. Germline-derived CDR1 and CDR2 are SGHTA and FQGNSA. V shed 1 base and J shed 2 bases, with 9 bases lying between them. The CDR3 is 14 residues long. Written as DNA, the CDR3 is TGTGCCAGCAGCTTAGTGGCTTCAGCCTACGAGCAGTACTTC. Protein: CASSLVASAYEQYF.

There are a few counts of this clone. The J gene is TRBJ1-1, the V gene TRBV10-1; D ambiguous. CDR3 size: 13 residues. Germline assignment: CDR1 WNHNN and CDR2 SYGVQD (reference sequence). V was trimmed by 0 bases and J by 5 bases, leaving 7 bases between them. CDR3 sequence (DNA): TGCGCCAGCAGTGAGTCGGGGAGAACTGAAGCTTTCTTT. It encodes CASSESGRTEAFF.

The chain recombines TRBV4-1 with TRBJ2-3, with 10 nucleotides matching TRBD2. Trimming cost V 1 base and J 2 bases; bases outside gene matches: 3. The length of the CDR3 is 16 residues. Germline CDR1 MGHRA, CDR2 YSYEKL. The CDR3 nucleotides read TGCGCCAGCAGCCAAGCAGCGGGAGGGCTCACAGATACGCAGTATTTT. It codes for CASSQAAGGLTDTQYF.

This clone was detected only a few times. CDR3 in amino acids: CASEGGGYDEQYF. In DNA, the CDR3 is TGTGCCAGCGAAGGGGGCGGGTACGACGAGCAGTACTTC. This rearrangement joins TRBV7-9 to TRBJ2-7; 7 bases agree with TRBD1. The J segment lost 5 bases and the V segment lost 8 bases, leaving 9 bases of the junction unmatched. CDR1 and CDR2 (germline): SEHNR, FQNEAQ (reference sequence). The CDR3 contains 13 residues. The entire variable domain, with the rest obtained from reference TRBV7-9 and TRBJ2-7, is as follows: DTGVSQNPRHKITKRGQNVTFRCDPISEHNRLYWYRQTLGQGPEFLTYFQNEAQLEKSRLLSDRFSAERPKGSFSTLEIQRTEQGDSAMYLCASEGGGYDEQYFGPGTRLTVT.

The CDR3 coding sequence is TGTGCCAGTATTCCGACCGGGAGAAACACCATATATTTT. This gives the protein CASIPTGRNTIYF. V and J are TRBV19 and TRBJ1-3; D call uncertain. Germline loops: CDR1 LNHDA, CDR2 SQIVND (reference sequence). Trimming shortened V by 7 bases and J by 5 bases, and 12 bases separated the two germline ends. This CDR3 is built from 13 residues. The variable domain in full, with the rest retrieved from reference TRBV19 and TRBJ1-3, is DGGITQSPKYLFRKEGQNVTLSCEQNLNHDAMYWYRQDPGQGLRLIYYSQIVNDFQKGDIAEGYSVSREKKESFPLTVTSAQKNPTAFYLCASIPTGRNTIYFGEGSWLTVV.

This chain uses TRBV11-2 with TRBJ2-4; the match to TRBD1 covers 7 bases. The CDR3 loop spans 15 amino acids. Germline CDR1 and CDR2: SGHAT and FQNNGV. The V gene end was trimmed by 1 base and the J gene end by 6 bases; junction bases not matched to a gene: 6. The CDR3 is CASSLATYRGNIQYF. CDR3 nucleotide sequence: TGTGCCAGCAGCTTAGCAACGTACAGGGGAAACATTCAGTACTTC.

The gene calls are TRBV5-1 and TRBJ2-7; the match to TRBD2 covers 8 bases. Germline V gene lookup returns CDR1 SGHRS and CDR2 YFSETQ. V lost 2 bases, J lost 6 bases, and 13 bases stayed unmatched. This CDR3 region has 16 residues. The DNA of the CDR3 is TGCGCCAGCAGCTTACCACCCGGGACTAGATATGCCGAGCAGTACTTC. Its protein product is CASSLPPGTRYAEQYF.

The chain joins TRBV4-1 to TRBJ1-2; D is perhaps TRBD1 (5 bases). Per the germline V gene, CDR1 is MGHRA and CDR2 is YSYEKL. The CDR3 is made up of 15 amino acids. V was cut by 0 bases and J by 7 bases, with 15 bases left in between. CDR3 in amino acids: CASSQDPGSTAGYTF. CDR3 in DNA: TGCGCCAGCAGCCAAGATCCAGGGTCGACAGCTGGCTACACCTTC.

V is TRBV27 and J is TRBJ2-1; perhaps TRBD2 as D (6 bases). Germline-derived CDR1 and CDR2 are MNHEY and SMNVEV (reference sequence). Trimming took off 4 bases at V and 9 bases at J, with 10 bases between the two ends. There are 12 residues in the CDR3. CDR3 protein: CASSSTSFEQFF. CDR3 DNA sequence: TGTGCCAGCAGTTCAACTAGCTTTGAGCAGTTCTTC.

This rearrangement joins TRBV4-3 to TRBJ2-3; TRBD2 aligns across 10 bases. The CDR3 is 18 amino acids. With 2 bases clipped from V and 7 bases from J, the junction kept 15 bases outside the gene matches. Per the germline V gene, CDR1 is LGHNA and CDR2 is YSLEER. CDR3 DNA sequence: TGCGCCAGCAGCCAATCTCCAGCGGGAGGGCCCTACGTTAATACGCAGTATTTT. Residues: CASSQSPAGGPYVNTQYF.

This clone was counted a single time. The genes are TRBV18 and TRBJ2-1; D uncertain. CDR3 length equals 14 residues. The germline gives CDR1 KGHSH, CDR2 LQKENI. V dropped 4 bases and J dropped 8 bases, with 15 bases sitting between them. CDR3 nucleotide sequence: TGTGCCAGCTCACTCACCTTGGAGACCCATGAGCAGTTCTTC. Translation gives CASSLTLETHEQFF.

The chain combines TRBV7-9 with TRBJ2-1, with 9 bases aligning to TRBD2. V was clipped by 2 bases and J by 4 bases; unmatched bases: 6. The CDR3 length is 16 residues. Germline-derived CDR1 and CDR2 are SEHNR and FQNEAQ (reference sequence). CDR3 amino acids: CASSLRKTSGYNEQFF. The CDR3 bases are TGTGCCAGCAGCTTACGCAAGACTAGCGGATACAATGAGCAGTTCTTC.

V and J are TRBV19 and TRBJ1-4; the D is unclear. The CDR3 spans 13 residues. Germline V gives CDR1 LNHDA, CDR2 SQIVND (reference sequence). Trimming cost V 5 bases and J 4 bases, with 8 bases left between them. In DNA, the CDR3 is TGTGCCAGTAGTGAGGCCAGTAATGAAAAACTGTTTTTT. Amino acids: CASSEASNEKLFF.

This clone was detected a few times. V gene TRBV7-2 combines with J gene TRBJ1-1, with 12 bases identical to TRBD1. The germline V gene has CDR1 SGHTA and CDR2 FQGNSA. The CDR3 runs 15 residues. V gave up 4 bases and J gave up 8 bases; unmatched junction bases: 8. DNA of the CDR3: TGTGCCAGCAGCTGGGGGACAGGGGGCCGGGGAGAAGCTTTCTTT. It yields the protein CASSWGTGGRGEAFF.